Shown below are 5 T cell receptor beta chains from a single sample sequenced in a study of PD-L1 blockade in urothelial cancer. The time point is: pretreatment peripheral blood. The method was immunoSEQ multiplex PCR; TCRdb's version includes in-frame clones alone and lacks a portion of them. The profile shows about 87,000 clones, less than 90% of them singletons. This material consisted of PBMCs, taken around atezolizumab (anti-PD-L1) treatment. All receptors derive from a man aged 55 to 70 with urothelial cancer.

This chain links TRBV11-2 with TRBJ1-1; a weak D match, TRBD1 (5 bases). V was shortened by 1 base and J by 0 bases, with 9 bases between the two germline ends. Germline loops: CDR1 SGHAT, CDR2 FQNNGV. The CDR3 contains 15 residues. The CDR3 spells CASSLGRTLNTEAFF. CDR3 coding DNA: TGTGCCAGCAGCTTAGGACGGACACTGAACACTGAAGCTTTCTTT.

This clone showed up just a few times. The chain links TRBV10-1 to TRBJ2-7; 10 nucleotides agree with TRBD1. CDR3 length: 12 amino acids. CDR1 is WNHNN and CDR2 is SYGVQD in the germline V gene (reference sequence). Trimming removed 4 bases from V and 6 bases from J; junction bases left unmatched: 0. This CDR3 is CASSGTGGEQYF. The DNA of the CDR3 is TGCGCCAGCAGTGGGACAGGGGGCGAGCAGTACTTC.

The sample holds a few counts of this clone. The rearrangement joins TRBV28 to TRBJ1-5; 10 bases align to TRBD1. V was pared by 5 bases and J by 6 bases, with 4 bases of the junction left unmatched. This CDR3 is built from 14 residues. Germline-derived CDR1 and CDR2 are MDHEN and SYDVKM. CDR3 nucleotides: TGTGCCAGCAGTGGGGACAGGGGACTTCAGCCCCAGCATTTT. It codes for CASSGDRGLQPQHF.

The chain links TRBV11-2 to TRBJ2-2; no reliable D call. Trimming cost V 2 bases and J 0 bases, with 4 bases left between them. This CDR3 has 14 amino acids. The germline V gene encodes CDR1 SGHAT and CDR2 FQNNGV. CDR3 loop: CASSLLANTGELFF. In nucleotides, the CDR3 is TGTGCCAGCAGCTTACTAGCGAACACCGGGGAGCTGTTTTTT.

The chain recombines TRBV5-1 with TRBJ1-1; D is perhaps TRBD1 (5 bases). From germline, CDR1 is SGHRS and CDR2 YFSETQ. This CDR3 spans 14 amino acids. The V gene lost 4 bases and the J gene lost 1 base, with 11 bases spanning the gap. The CDR3 region has the DNA TGCGCCAGCAGCCCTACGGGGGGGAACACTGAAGCTTTCTTT. Its translation is CASSPTGGNTEAFF.